Sequencing of this T cell receptor (beta chain) was carried out in a study of blood T cell repertoires in COVID-19. Study as a whole: T cells, B-cell-depleted T cells, or PBMCs supplied cDNA or gDNA.

As originally analysed: Amplification of reference gene primers provided the estimated nucleated cell counts. Measured with immunoSEQ multiplex PCR; TCRdb has only the in-frame clones, and not every one. V and J calls and clone size come straight from that table; D and trimming were deduced from the DNA. The data hold about 170,000 clones, with about 83% observed a single time. This CDR3 has 16 amino acids. The V gene's germline CDR1 is SGDLS and CDR2 YYNGEE. The V gene end was trimmed by 4 bases and the J gene end by 0 bases; junction bases not matched to a gene: 4. The chain joins TRBV9 to TRBJ2-3, with 11 bases identical to TRBD2. Sequenced material: peripheral blood. The sequence was obtained from a woman aged 70-85 years who had recovered from COVID-19. The CDR3 DNA reads as TGTGCCAGCAGCAAGGGACTAGCGGCTAGCACAGATACGCAGTATTTT. Its translation: CASSKGLAASTDTQYF.